The rows below give T cell receptor beta chains drawn from one sample of a study of response to subunit inactivated influenza vaccine. MiXCR was run by TCRdb on the RT-PCR reads, yielding one entry per CDR3 protein. In the table there are approximately 500,000 distinct CDR3 sequences, approximately 14% of which are singletons. The sequences come from PBMCs from blood, collected roughly 13 days after vaccination. The receptors stem from a man aged 50-59 years who received an inactivated influenza vaccine. CDR3s leave out the opening cysteine and the closing phenylalanine or tryptophan. Clone size appears in some rows only: once, few, many, or a class for an expanded clone.

TRBV6-2/TRBV6-3	.	TRBJ2-7	ASSYSRPGRWGEQY
TRBV20-1	.	TRBJ2-1	SASRANSYNEQF
TRBV2	few	TRBJ2-7	ASSEAQEGEPDYEQY
TRBV4-1	few	TRBJ1-2	ASSQVLGRGGYT
TRBV7-7	.	TRBJ2-1	ASSLAGMYNEQF
TRBV29-1	few	TRBJ1-4	SVAKEREKLF
TRBV6-2/TRBV6-3	few	TRBJ2-7	ASSYLGRGHYEQY
TRBV27	few	TRBJ1-2	ASSLSIPRGDYGYT
TRBV28	few	TRBJ2-1	ASSLRDRHYNEQF
TRBV20-1	.	TRBJ2-1	SAPTALYNEQF
TRBV29-1	.	TRBJ2-7	SVAGGALHEQY
TRBV5-5	few	TRBJ2-7	ASSRSGTTYEQY
TRBV10-3	.	TRBJ2-3	AISDLRDQPNKQDTDTQY
TRBV27	.	TRBJ2-1	ASSPEAGDLYNEQF
TRBV7-9	.	TRBJ2-5	ASSPGQGPQETQY
TRBV10-2	.	TRBJ1-6	ASTQGGNSPLH
TRBV7-9	many	TRBJ1-4	ASSLQGGGEKLF
TRBV7-2	few	TRBJ2-5	ASSNRATNFQY
TRBV7-9	.	TRBJ1-3	ASRVRGDGNTIY
TRBV2	.	TRBJ2-3	ASTDTDTQY
TRBV5-1	many	TRBJ2-7	ASSFGPNYEQY
TRBV28	few	TRBJ2-3	ASSSQLAGRSTDTQY
TRBV7-2	few	TRBJ2-7	ASSLSGGTTYEQY
TRBV11-2	few	TRBJ2-1	ASSGSSGGSGEQF
TRBV15	.	TRBJ2-1	ATSRGGVSYNEQF
TRBV28	.	TRBJ1-2	ASSPRQGPVYGYT
TRBV14	few	TRBJ2-1	ASSQESLAAYNEQF
TRBV7-9	.	TRBJ2-3	ASSLVLRAADTQY
TRBV18	.	TRBJ2-3	ASSLQPLTGTGGTDTQY
TRBV5-1	.	TRBJ1-4	ASSFRGPNEKLF
TRBV5-6	few	TRBJ2-7	ASSLTSVLGEQY
TRBV28	few	TRBJ2-1	ASSLSTPNEQF
TRBV11-2	.	TRBJ2-1	ASSELHEQF
TRBV4-1	.	TRBJ2-5	ASSQESYRGLETQY
TRBV6-6	few	TRBJ2-3	ASSPSGEDTQY
TRBV20-1	.	TRBJ2-2	SAPTQGGGYTGELF
TRBV29-1	few	TRBJ2-3	SVELASGSRRLGPTDTQY
TRBV24-1	.	TRBJ2-3	ATSDPGLAGGADTQY
TRBV9	few	TRBJ1-6	ASSGDRASPLH
TRBV12-3/TRBV12-4	few	TRBJ1-1	ASSPQGVRYPEAF
TRBV27	.	TRBJ2-7	ASSLSSLAYEQY
TRBV12-3/TRBV12-4	.	TRBJ2-7	ASSLGGGLTYEQY
TRBV7-9	many	TRBJ1-1	ASSLIQGIEAF
TRBV7-9	few	TRBJ2-1	ASSFSLMASGYNEQF
TRBV12-3/TRBV12-4	few	TRBJ1-2	ASTKMGYGYT
TRBV6-2/TRBV6-3	.	TRBJ2-3	ATTKRDTQY